This entry concerns a single T cell receptor beta chain. The target antigen is unknown. This specimen comes from a study of liver allograft versus peripheral blood T cells. Study context: Blood and transplanted-liver T cell receptor repertoires from recipients were compared. Overall study findings and caveats: According to reports, the T cell receptor repertoires inside liver allografts differed from those in peripheral blood.

TCRdb passed the reads through MiXCR, listing each CDR3 protein once. The sample comprises approximately 13,000 distinct CDR3 sequences, 28% of which are singletons, and 2% to 2.5% rests with the top ten. This TCR was sampled from a human patient who had a liver transplant. The graft donor may account for some of the T cells.

The CDR3 nucleotides are TGTGCCAGCAGTGAATTCCAGGGAACGTACGAGCAGTACTTC. Protein product: CASSEFQGTYEQYF. V gene TRBV25-1 combines with J gene TRBJ2-7; possible D gene TRBD1, 5 bases. Between the trimmed V and J ends, which lost 1 base and 4 bases, there was a span of 11 bases. Germline values: CDR1 MGHDK, CDR2 SYGVNS. The CDR3 sequence is 14 residues long.